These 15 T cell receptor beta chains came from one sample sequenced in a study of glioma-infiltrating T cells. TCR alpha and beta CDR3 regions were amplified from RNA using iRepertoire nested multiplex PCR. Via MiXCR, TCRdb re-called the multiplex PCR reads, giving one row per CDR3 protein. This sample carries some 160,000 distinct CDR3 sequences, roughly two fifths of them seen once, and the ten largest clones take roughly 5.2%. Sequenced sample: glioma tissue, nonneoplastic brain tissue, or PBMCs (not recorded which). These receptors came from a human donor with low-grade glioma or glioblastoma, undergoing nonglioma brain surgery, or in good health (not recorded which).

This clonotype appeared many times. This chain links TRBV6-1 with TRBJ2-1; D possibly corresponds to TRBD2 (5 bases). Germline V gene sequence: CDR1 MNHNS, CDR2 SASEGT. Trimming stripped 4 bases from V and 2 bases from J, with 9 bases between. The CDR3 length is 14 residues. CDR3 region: CASSAAGPYNEQFF. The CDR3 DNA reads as TGTGCCAGCAGTGCCGCGGGCCCCTACAATGAGCAGTTCTTC.

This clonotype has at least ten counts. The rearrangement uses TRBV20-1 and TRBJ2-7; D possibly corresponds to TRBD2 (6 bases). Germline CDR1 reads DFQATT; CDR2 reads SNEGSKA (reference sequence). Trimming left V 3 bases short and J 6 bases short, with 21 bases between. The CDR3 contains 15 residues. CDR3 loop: CSARDSGRTTGEQYF. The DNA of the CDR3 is TGCAGTGCTAGGGATTCCGGTAGGACTACGGGCGAGCAGTACTTC.

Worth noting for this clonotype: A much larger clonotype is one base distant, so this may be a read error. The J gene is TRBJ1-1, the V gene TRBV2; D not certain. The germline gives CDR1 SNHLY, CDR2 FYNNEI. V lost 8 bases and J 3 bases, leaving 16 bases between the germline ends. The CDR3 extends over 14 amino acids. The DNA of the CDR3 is TGTGCCAGCGAGAGGGATCTCATGGACACTGAAGCTTTCTTT. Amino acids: CASERDLMDTEAFF.

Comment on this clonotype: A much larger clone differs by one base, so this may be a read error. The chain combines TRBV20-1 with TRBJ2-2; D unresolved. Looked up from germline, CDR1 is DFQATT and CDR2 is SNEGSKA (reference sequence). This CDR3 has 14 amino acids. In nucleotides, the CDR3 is TGCAGTCCTAGTCGTATCACGAACACCGGGGAGCTGTTTTTT. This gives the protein CSPSRITNTGELFF.

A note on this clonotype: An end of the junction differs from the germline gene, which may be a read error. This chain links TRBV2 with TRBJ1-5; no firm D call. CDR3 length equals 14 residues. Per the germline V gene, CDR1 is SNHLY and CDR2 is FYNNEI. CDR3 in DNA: TGTGCCAGCAGTGAAAACGCGGGATATCACCCCCAGCATTTT. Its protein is CASSENAGYHPQHF.

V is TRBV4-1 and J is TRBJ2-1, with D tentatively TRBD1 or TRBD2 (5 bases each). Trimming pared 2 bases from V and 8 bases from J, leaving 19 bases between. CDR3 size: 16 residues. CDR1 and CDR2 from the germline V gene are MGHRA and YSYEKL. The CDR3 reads CASSQPGTARSYEQFF. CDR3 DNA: TGCGCCAGCAGCCAACCGGGGACGGCACGATCCTATGAGCAGTTCTTC.

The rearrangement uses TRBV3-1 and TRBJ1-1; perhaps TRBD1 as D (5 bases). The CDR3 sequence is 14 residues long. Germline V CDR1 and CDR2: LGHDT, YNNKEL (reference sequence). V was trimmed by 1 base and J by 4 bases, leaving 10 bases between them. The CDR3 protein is CASSQVGGSTEAFF. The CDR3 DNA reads TGTGCCAGCAGCCAAGTGGGGGGTTCCACTGAAGCTTTCTTT.

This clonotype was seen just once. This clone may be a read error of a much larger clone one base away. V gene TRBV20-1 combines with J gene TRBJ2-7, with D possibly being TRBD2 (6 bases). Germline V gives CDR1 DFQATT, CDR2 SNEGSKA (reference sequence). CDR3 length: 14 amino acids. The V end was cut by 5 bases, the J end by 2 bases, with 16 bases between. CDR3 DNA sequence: TGCAGTGCTCCGACTAGAACGATTACCTACGAGCAGTACTTC. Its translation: CSAPTRTITYEQYF.

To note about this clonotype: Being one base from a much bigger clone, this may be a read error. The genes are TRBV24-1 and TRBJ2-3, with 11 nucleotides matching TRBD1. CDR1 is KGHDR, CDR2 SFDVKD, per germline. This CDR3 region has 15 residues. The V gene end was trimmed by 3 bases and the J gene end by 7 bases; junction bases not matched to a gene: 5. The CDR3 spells CATSDPGQGGNTQYF. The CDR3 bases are TGTGCCACCAGTGATCCGGGACAGGGGGGAAATACGCAGTATTTT.

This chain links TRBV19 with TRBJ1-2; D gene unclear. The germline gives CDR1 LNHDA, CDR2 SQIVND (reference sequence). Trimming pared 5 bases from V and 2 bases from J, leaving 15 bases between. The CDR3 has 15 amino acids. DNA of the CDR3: TGTGCCAGTAGTCTACGATTACAACACAACTATGGCTACACCTTC. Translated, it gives CASSLRLQHNYGYTF.

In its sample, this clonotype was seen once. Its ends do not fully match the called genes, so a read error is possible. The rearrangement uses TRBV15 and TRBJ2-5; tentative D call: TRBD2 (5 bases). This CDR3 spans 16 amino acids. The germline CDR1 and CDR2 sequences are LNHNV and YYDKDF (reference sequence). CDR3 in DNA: TGTGCCACCAGAAGAGATCCGGGGTACAATCAAGAGACCCAGTACTTC. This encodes CATRRDPGYNQETQYF.

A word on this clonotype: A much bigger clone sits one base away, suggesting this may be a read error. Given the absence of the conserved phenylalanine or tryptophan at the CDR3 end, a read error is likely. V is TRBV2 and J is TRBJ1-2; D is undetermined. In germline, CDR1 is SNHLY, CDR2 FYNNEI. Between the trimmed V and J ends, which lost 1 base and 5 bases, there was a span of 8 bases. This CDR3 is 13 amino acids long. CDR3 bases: TGTGCCAGCAGTGAAGTTCGCGGGTATGGCTACACCTTA. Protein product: CASSEVRGYGYTL.

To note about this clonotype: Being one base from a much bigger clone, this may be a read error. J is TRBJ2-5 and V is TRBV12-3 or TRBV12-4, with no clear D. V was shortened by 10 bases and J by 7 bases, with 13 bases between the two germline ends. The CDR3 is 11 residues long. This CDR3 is CAIGKGWTQYF. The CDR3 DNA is TGTGCCATCGGAAAGGGATGGACCCAGTACTTC.

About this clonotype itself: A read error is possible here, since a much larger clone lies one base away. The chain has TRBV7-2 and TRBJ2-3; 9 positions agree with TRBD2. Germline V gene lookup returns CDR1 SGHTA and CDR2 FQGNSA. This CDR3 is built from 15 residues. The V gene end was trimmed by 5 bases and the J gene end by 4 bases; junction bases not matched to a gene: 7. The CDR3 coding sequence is TGTGCCAGCAGCCCCACGGGACTAGCTCCAGATACGCAGTATTTT. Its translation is CASSPTGLAPDTQYF.

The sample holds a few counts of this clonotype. CDR3 region: CASSPRLGVHYEQYF. The CDR3 nucleotides read TGTGCCAGTAGTCCAAGACTAGGTGTTCACTACGAGCAGTACTTC. The genes are TRBV19 and TRBJ2-7, with D possibly matching TRBD2 (6 bases). Looked up from germline, CDR1 is LNHDA and CDR2 is SQIVND (reference sequence). V lost 5 bases and J 3 bases, leaving 17 bases between the germline ends. This CDR3 has 15 residues.